These T cell receptor beta chains were read from a single sample in a study of T cells in Graves' hyperthyroidism and ophthalmopathy. Using its own MiXCR run on the multiplex PCR reads, TCRdb lists one record per CDR3 protein. The table lists almost 50,000 distinct CDR3 sequences, less than 65% of them singletons. The material sequenced was peripheral blood or thyroid tissue (not recorded which). The receptors shown here come from a man in his late teens or twenties with Graves' hyperthyroidism. Both conserved end residues are trimmed from each CDR3. For some rows the clone size is stated as once, few or many, or as a class when expanded; others skip it.

v_call: TRBV7-2
j_call: TRBJ1-6
clone_size: NA
cdr3_aa: ASSFGSGNSPLH

v_call: TRBV20-1
j_call: TRBJ2-7
clone_size: many
cdr3_aa: SAGDRRGYEQY

v_call: TRBV29-1
j_call: TRBJ2-7
clone_size: NA
cdr3_aa: SAWGQGDEQH

v_call: TRBV5-1
j_call: TRBJ1-1
clone_size: NA
cdr3_aa: ASSPNRGTEAF

v_call: TRBV4-3
j_call: TRBJ2-7
clone_size: many
cdr3_aa: ASSQGLSYEQY

v_call: TRBV20-1
j_call: TRBJ2-2
clone_size: many
cdr3_aa: SARRAGGGIGELF

v_call: TRBV6-1
j_call: TRBJ1-1
clone_size: many
cdr3_aa: ASSFLDRGFMNTEAF

v_call: TRBV2
j_call: TRBJ2-3
clone_size: many
cdr3_aa: ASTPSGRTTDTQY

v_call: TRBV7-2
j_call: TRBJ2-5
clone_size: few
cdr3_aa: ASSLGLAGGQETQY

v_call: TRBV2
j_call: TRBJ1-6
clone_size: NA
cdr3_aa: ASTLIGGGDSPLH

v_call: TRBV20-1
j_call: TRBJ2-5
clone_size: NA
cdr3_aa: SANLAGQETQY

v_call: TRBV20-1
j_call: TRBJ1-1
clone_size: many
cdr3_aa: SATSPGQGRPEAF

v_call: TRBV29-1
j_call: TRBJ1-1
clone_size: NA
cdr3_aa: SVVAGIEAF

v_call: TRBV7-3
j_call: TRBJ2-5
clone_size: once
cdr3_aa: ASSLEGGGETQY

v_call: TRBV10-3
j_call: TRBJ1-1
clone_size: NA
cdr3_aa: AIRLLVNTEAF

v_call: TRBV9
j_call: TRBJ1-2
clone_size: many
cdr3_aa: ASSVETGGGRDYGYT

v_call: TRBV28
j_call: TRBJ2-5
clone_size: many
cdr3_aa: ASSSPLTQY

v_call: TRBV25-1
j_call: TRBJ2-7
clone_size: NA
cdr3_aa: ASSERRGEQY

v_call: TRBV25-1
j_call: TRBJ1-1
clone_size: NA
cdr3_aa: ASSGAGLNTEAF

v_call: TRBV10-1
j_call: TRBJ1-5
clone_size: NA
cdr3_aa: ASSESRRVNQPQH

v_call: TRBV5-1
j_call: TRBJ2-7
clone_size: many
cdr3_aa: ASTGAGSTYEQY

v_call: TRBV20-1
j_call: TRBJ2-5
clone_size: NA
cdr3_aa: SASWTSGAETQY

v_call: TRBV11-2
j_call: TRBJ2-7
clone_size: NA
cdr3_aa: ASRPGPGLAGVYEQY

v_call: TRBV6-5
j_call: TRBJ1-5
clone_size: many
cdr3_aa: ASTYAPDQPQH

v_call: TRBV7-7
j_call: TRBJ1-1
clone_size: once
cdr3_aa: ASSPQRTEAF

v_call: TRBV7-9
j_call: TRBJ1-3
clone_size: many
cdr3_aa: ASSLVLPGSGNTIY

v_call: TRBV2
j_call: TRBJ1-4
clone_size: NA
cdr3_aa: ASSGGSRLEKLF

v_call: TRBV7-8
j_call: TRBJ2-7
clone_size: NA
cdr3_aa: ASSLLRLAEQC